Listed here are 18 T cell receptor beta chains from one sample, sequenced in a study of Tregs in tolerant kidney transplant recipients. Libraries were prepared by immunoSEQ multiplex PCR; TCRdb keeps only in-frame clonotypes and omits some of them. The sample gives 240,000 or so clones, 65% to 85% of which show up once; under 0.65% is in the top ten. Source material: CD4+ T cells from blood. These receptors were taken from a human donor in good health.

This rearrangement joins TRBV6-5 to TRBJ1-3; D gene unclear. The V gene's germline CDR1 is MNHEY and CDR2 SVGAGI. V lost 5 bases and J 0 bases, leaving 11 bases between the germline ends. The CDR3 totals 15 residues. The CDR3 DNA reads as TGTGCCAGCAGTGCCCACCTGAGCTCTGGAAACACCATATATTTT. Protein product: CASSAHLSSGNTIYF.

On this clone: This same CDR3 is encoded by further DNA sequences in the sample. This sequence joins TRBV29-1 and TRBJ2-3; D may be TRBD1 (5 bases). V was shortened by 7 bases and J by 1 base, with 9 bases between the two germline ends. There are 12 residues in the CDR3. The germline CDR1 and CDR2 sequences are SQVTM and ANQGSEA. CDR3 DNA: TGCAGCGGCCAGGGTGGCACAGATACGCAGTATTTT. Translation: CSGQGGTDTQYF.

The genes are TRBV6-5 and TRBJ1-4; D is perhaps TRBD1 (5 bases). Looked up from germline, CDR1 is MNHEY and CDR2 is SVGAGI. V was shortened by 5 bases and J by 10 bases, with 17 bases between the two germline ends. CDR3 size: 14 residues. The CDR3 sequence: CASSSPGAQGKLFF. The CDR3 DNA is TGTGCCAGCAGTAGCCCCGGGGCCCAAGGAAAACTGTTTTTT.

The V and J genes are TRBV10-3 and TRBJ2-2; D gene unclear. This CDR3 spans 12 amino acids. Germline V gene sequence: CDR1 ENHRY, CDR2 SYGVKD. V shed 4 bases and J shed 3 bases, with 3 bases lying between them. DNA of the CDR3: TGTGCCATCAGTGGATACACCGGGGAGCTGTTTTTT. Its translation is CAISGYTGELFF.

The V gene is TRBV9, the J gene TRBJ2-3; 7 bases are shared with TRBD2. This CDR3 comprises 15 residues. The junction had 1 base not matched to a gene; V was cut back by 0 bases and J by 0 bases. CDR1 SGDLS and CDR2 YYNGEE come from the germline V gene. CDR3 in amino acids: CASSVGSGSTDTQYF. The CDR3 coding sequence is TGTGCCAGCAGCGTAGGTAGCGGGAGCACAGATACGCAGTATTTT. The full variable domain, completed using reference TRBV9 and TRBJ2-3, is DSGVTQTPKHLITATGQRVTLRCSPRSGDLSVYWYQQSLDQGLQFLIQYYNGEERAKGNILERFSAQQFPDLHSELNLSSLELGDSALYFCASSVGSGSTDTQYFGPGTRLTVL.

The CDR3, as DNA: TGTGCCAGCAGCTCCAGTCAAGTTACGCAGTATTTT. Translated, it gives CASSSSQVTQYF. The rearrangement joins TRBV7-9 to TRBJ2-3; the D is unclear. The CDR3 contains 12 residues. V dropped 4 bases and J dropped 8 bases, with 10 bases sitting between them. Germline CDR1 reads SEHNR; CDR2 reads FQNEAQ (reference sequence).

The chain has TRBV9 and TRBJ2-5, with unresolved D. V was cut by 0 bases and J by 4 bases, with 10 bases left in between. The CDR3 totals 14 residues. In germline, CDR1 is SGDLS, CDR2 YYNGEE. The CDR3 DNA reads TGTGCCAGCAGCGTAGGGGGTCTGAGAGAGACCCAGTACTTC. Protein product: CASSVGGLRETQYF.

This chain uses TRBV18 with TRBJ1-5, with D perhaps TRBD1 (6 bases). Trimming took off 4 bases at V and 3 bases at J, with 7 bases between the two ends. The CDR3 length is 13 residues. Per the germline V gene, CDR1 is KGHSH and CDR2 is LQKENI. The CDR3 bases are TGTGCCAGCTCACAGGGGGTCAATCAGCCCCAGCATTTT. Its translation: CASSQGVNQPQHF.

The gene calls are TRBV6-5 and TRBJ2-3; no definite D call. This CDR3 spans 13 amino acids. Per the germline V gene, CDR1 is MNHEY and CDR2 is SVGAGI. V lost 7 bases and J lost 1, with 9 bases in between. As DNA, the CDR3 is TGTGCCAGCATTTCAGACCGCACAGATACGCAGTATTTT. Its translation: CASISDRTDTQYF.

The chain combines TRBV11-2 with TRBJ2-2, with 7 bases identical to TRBD1. Germline values: CDR1 SGHAT, CDR2 FQNNGV. Unmatched junction bases numbered 6, after V lost 6 bases and J lost 5 bases. CDR3 length equals 14 residues. The CDR3 DNA reads as TGTGCCAGCAGGCCAAACAGGGGAACCGGGGAGCTGTTTTTT. It yields the protein CASRPNRGTGELFF. Full variable domain (missing parts from reference TRBV11-2 and TRBJ2-2): EAGVAQSPRYKIIEKRQSVAFWCNPISGHATLYWYQQILGQGPKLLIQFQNNGVVDDSQLPKDRFSAERLKGVDSTLKIQPAKLEDSAVYLCASRPNRGTGELFFGEGSRLTVL.

The V and J genes are TRBV7-9 and TRBJ1-2; D not certain. This CDR3 region has 13 residues. Germline V CDR1 and CDR2: SEHNR, FQNEAQ (reference sequence). Trimming took 5 bases from V and 6 from J, leaving 13 bases between them. The CDR3 nucleotides are TGTGCCAGCAGCCAGGCGGGCGCAAATGGCTACACCTTC. Translation: CASSQAGANGYTF.

The chain has TRBV7-2 and TRBJ1-1; 7 bases are shared with TRBD1. The CDR3 has 15 residues. Losses at the gene ends were 4 bases for V and 0 bases for J; bases not matched to a gene: 5. CDR1 and CDR2 from the germline V gene are SGHTA and FQGNSA. The CDR3 loop reads CASSSRQGMNTEAFF. DNA of the CDR3: TGTGCCAGCAGCTCCCGACAGGGTATGAACACTGAAGCTTTCTTT.

The chain carries TRBV6-5 and TRBJ2-3; the D gene is possibly TRBD2 (5 bases). V was trimmed by 6 bases and J by 8 bases, leaving 21 bases between them. This CDR3 is built from 15 residues. CDR1 and CDR2 from the germline V gene are MNHEY and SVGAGI. CDR3 in amino acids: CASSIGRFSPRTQYF. The CDR3 DNA reads as TGTGCCAGCAGCATAGGGAGATTTTCCCCGCGTACGCAGTATTTT.

The J gene is TRBJ1-1, the V gene TRBV7-8; D might be TRBD1 (6 bases). V was trimmed by 4 bases and J by 3 bases, leaving 21 bases between them. In germline, CDR1 is SGHVS, CDR2 FQNEAQ. CDR3 length: 17 residues. The chain's CDR3 is CASSSPRSGDIHTEAFF. CDR3 in DNA: TGTGCCAGCAGCTCCCCTAGGTCAGGGGACATACACACTGAAGCTTTCTTT.

The genes are TRBV18 and TRBJ2-5; D gene ambiguous. The germline V gene encodes CDR1 KGHSH and CDR2 LQKENI. The germline V and J ends were trimmed by 10 bases and 1 base, with 13 bases remaining between them. The CDR3 consists of 13 residues. CDR3 residues: CATMRESQETQYF. Written as DNA, the CDR3 is TGTGCCACTATGAGAGAATCCCAAGAGACCCAGTACTTC.

This chain joins TRBV19 and TRBJ2-7, with a weak D call TRBD2 (6 bases). CDR1 and CDR2 from the germline V gene are LNHDA and SQIVND (reference sequence). Trimming removed 1 base at V and 1 base at J, with 8 bases between. The CDR3 length is 14 residues. CDR3 sequence (DNA): TGTGCCAGTAGTATAGGGGGAGGATCCTACGAGCAGTACTTC. It encodes CASSIGGGSYEQYF.

The chain uses TRBV7-8 and TRBJ2-1; TRBD2 aligns across 10 bases. CDR3 length: 15 residues. With 2 bases clipped from V and 8 bases from J, the junction kept 6 bases outside the gene matches. Germline V gene sequence: CDR1 SGHVS, CDR2 FQNEAQ. The CDR3 loop reads CASSLSGGALYEQFF. CDR3 nucleotide sequence: TGTGCCAGCAGCTTAAGCGGGGGGGCCCTGTATGAGCAGTTCTTC. The whole variable domain, filled in from reference TRBV7-8 and TRBJ2-1, reads GAGVSQSPRYKVAKRGQDVALRCDPISGHVSLFWYQQALGQGPEFLTYFQNEAQLDKSGLPSDRFFAERPEGSVSTLKIQRTQQEDSAVYLCASSLSGGALYEQFFGPGTRLTVL.

The chain combines TRBV5-1 with TRBJ2-1; no clear D. This CDR3 is built from 17 residues. V was shortened by 2 bases and J by 7 bases, with 22 bases between the two germline ends. Germline V gene lookup returns CDR1 SGHRS and CDR2 YFSETQ. CDR3 residues: CASSLSISLTGQNEQFF. In nucleotides, the CDR3 is TGCGCCAGCAGCTTAAGCATCTCCCTGACGGGTCAGAATGAGCAGTTCTTC.